This T cell receptor beta chain was documented in a study of regulatory T cells in long-lasting Graves disease. Study results and limitations: New patients shared fewer public clonotypes (roughly 990) than persistent patients did (over 2,500). Segments TRBV28, TRBJ1-2 and TRBJ2-5 showed preferential usage in persistent disease.

The sample's time point: persistent/refractory GD, antithyroid drugs over 5 years with positive TRAb. Following extraction of RNA from PBMCs, that RNA was used to make the TCR library. The diagnosis of Graves' disease used American Thyroid Association guidelines. A note on this clonotype: Antigen specificity is unknown.

This CDR3 is built from 15 residues. The V segment lost 4 bases and the J segment 6 bases; nucleotides outside the gene matches: 8. Germline assignment: CDR1 SNHLY and CDR2 FYNNEI. Sequencing libraries for TCR beta were prepared with iRepertoire HTBI primers and Arm-PCR of CDR3 regions. Each CDR3 protein gets one entry after TCRdb re-called the multiplex PCR reads with MiXCR. The sample has roughly 450,000 distinct CDR3 sequences, less than 25% seen once. The clonotype comes from a female donor with Graves disease. The rearrangement uses TRBV2 and TRBJ2-1, with 8 bases fitting TRBD2. The sample was peripheral blood mononuclear cells (PBMCs), taken when the disease was refractory, from a patient treated with antithyroid drugs. Here the CDR3 reads CASSAGRGLPNEQFF. In DNA form, the CDR3 reads TGTGCCAGCAGTGCCGGGAGGGGACTACCCAATGAGCAGTTCTTC.